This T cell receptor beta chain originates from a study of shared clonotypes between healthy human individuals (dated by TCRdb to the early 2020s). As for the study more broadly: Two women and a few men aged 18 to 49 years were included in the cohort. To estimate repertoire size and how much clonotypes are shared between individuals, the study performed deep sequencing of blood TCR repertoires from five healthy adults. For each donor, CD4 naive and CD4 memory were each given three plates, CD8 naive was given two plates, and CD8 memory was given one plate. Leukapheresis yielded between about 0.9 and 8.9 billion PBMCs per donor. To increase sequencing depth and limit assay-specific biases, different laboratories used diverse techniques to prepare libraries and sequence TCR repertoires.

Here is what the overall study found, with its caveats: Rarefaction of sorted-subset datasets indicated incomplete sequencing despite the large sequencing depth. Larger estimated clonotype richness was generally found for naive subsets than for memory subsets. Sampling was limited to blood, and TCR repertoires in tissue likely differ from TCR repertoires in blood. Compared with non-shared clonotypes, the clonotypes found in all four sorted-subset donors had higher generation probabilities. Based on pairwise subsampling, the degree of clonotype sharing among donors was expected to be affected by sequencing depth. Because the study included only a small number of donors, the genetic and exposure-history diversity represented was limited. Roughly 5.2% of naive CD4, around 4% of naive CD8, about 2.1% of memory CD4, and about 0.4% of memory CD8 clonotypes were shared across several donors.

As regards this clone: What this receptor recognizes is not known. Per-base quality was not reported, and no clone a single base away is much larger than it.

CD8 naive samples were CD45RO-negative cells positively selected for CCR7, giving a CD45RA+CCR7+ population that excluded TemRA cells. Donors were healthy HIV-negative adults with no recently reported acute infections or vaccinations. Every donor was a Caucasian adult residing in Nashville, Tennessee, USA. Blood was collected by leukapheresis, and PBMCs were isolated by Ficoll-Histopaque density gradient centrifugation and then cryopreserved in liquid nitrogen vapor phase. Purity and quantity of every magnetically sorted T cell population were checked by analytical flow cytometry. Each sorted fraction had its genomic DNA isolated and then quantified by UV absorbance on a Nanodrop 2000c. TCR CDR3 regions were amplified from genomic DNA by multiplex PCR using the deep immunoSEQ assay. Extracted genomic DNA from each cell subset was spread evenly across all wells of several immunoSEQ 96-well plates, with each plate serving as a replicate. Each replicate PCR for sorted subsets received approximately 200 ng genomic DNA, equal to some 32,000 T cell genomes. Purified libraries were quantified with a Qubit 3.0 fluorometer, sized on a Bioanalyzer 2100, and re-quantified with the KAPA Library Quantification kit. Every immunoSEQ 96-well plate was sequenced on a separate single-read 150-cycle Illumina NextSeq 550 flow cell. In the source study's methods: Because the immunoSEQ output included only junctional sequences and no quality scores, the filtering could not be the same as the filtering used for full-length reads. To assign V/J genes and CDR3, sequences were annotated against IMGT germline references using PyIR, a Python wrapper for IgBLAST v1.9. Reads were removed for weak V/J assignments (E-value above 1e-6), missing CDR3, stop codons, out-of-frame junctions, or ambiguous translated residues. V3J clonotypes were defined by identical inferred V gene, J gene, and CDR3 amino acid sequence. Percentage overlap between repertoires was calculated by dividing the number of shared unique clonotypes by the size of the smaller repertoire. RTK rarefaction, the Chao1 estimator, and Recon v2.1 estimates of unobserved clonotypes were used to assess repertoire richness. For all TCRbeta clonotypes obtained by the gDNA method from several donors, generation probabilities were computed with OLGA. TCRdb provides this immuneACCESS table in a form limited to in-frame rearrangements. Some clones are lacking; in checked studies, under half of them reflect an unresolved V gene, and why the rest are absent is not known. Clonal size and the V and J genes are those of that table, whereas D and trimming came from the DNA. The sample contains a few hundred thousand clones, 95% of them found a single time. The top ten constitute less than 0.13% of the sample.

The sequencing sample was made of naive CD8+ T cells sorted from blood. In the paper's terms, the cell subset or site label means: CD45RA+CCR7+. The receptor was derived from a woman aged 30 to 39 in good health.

The sequenced DNA: TGTGCCAGCAGTGCGAGCGGGAACAATGAGCAGTTCTTC. This encodes CASSASGNNEQFF. Recombination connected TRBV14 to TRBJ2-1; 7 central nucleotides agree with TRBD2. V is pruned by 6 bases and J by 5 bases, leaving 4 bases of the junction without a gene match. CDR1 and CDR2 were assigned from the germline V gene as SGHDN and FVKESK. The cysteine opens and the phenylalanine closes a CDR3 of 13 amino acids. Just the 39-base CDR3 DNA is kept, in frame starting at base 1. The reference TRBV14 and TRBJ2-1 proteins fill in what lies around the CDR3, so the full variable domain reads EAGVTQFPSHSVIEKGQTVTLRCDPISGHDNLYWYRRVMGKEIKFLLHFVKESKQDESGMPNNRFLAERTGGTYSTLKVQPAELEDSGVYFCASSASGNNEQFFGPGTRLTVL.